These 16 T cell receptor beta chains originate from one sample sequenced in a study of tissue T cells after allogeneic stem cell transplantation (dated by TCRdb to the early 2020s). Explained via the paper, the time point label denotes: recipient (host-origin) PBMCs collected before allo-HCT. The library was prepared using the immunoSEQ multiplex PCR assay. Imported from immuneACCESS, the table was reduced by TCRdb to in-frame sequences with V and J called. These copies leave out some clones; in studies compared against another copy, an unresolved V gene accounts for under half, and the cause of the remainder is not known. Recorded for this sample are tens of thousands of clones; about nine tenths of them occurred a single time. Together, the top ten hold roughly 3.8% of the sample. This sample comprised blood, obtained before transplantation. The source is a woman aged 35 to 70 who later had graft-versus-host disease after an allogeneic stem cell transplant.

This clone was seen a single time. The chain employs TRBV29-1 and TRBJ2-1, with TRBD2 matching 8 bases. The junction had 8 bases not matched to a gene; V was cut back by 7 bases and J by 0 bases. This CDR3 has 15 amino acids. Per germline, CDR1 SQVTM and CDR2 ANQGSEA. DNA for the CDR3: TGCAGCGGGGCGGGAGGCGGGAGCTCCTACAATGAGCAGTTCTTC. Amino acids: CSGAGGGSSYNEQFF.

This clone appeared a few times. This rearrangement joins TRBV29-1 to TRBJ2-4; tentatively, D is TRBD2 (5 bases). Germline CDR1 reads SQVTM; CDR2 reads ANQGSEA. The V end lost 3 bases, the J end lost 2 bases, and 14 bases lay between the germline ends. The CDR3 totals 15 residues. The CDR3 protein is CSVERLGVPKNIQYF. The CDR3 region has the DNA TGCAGCGTTGAGCGGCTCGGGGTCCCCAAAAACATTCAGTACTTC.

The CDR3 spells CASNPGGSTNEKLFF. The DNA of the CDR3 is TGTGCCAGCAATCCCGGGGGATCAACTAATGAAAAACTGTTTTTT. The chain uses TRBV6-6 and TRBJ1-4, with D possibly matching TRBD1 (5 bases). With 7 bases removed from V and 0 bases from J, the gap between germline ends came to 12 bases. CDR1 and CDR2 from the germline V gene are MNHNY and SVGAGI (reference sequence). The CDR3 is 15 amino acids.

This chain links TRBV6-5 with TRBJ1-2, with 8 bases identical to TRBD1. CDR1 is MNHEY and CDR2 is SVGAGI in the germline V gene. V trimming: 6 bases; J trimming: 5 bases; junction bases outside the gene matches: 11. This CDR3 region has 15 residues. DNA of the CDR3: TGTGCCAGCAGCCCCGAGACAGGGGTTGTATATGGCTACACCTTC. Its translation is CASSPETGVVYGYTF.

This rearrangement joins TRBV29-1 to TRBJ2-7; D possibly matches TRBD1 or TRBD2 (6 bases each). The CDR3 has 11 residues. CDR1 and CDR2 from the germline V gene are SQVTM and ANQGSEA. V was pared by 6 bases and J by 6 bases, with 12 bases between. CDR3 nucleotide sequence: TGCAGCGTGGGGGGCGGCGGCGAGCAGTACTTC. The encoded protein is CSVGGGGEQYF.

The genes are TRBV28 and TRBJ2-7; D may be TRBD1 (6 bases). Trimming left V 11 bases short and J 5 bases short, with 16 bases between. The CDR3 is 12 residues long. CDR1 is MDHEN and CDR2 is SYDVKM in the germline V gene. Here the CDR3 reads CAVQGSKNEQYF. Here the CDR3 DNA reads TGTGCCGTACAGGGTTCCAAGAACGAGCAGTACTTC.

The genes are TRBV4-1 and TRBJ1-5; a weak D match, TRBD1 (5 bases). CDR1 MGHRA and CDR2 YSYEKL come from the germline V gene. CDR3 length: 15 amino acids. With 0 bases removed from V and 3 bases from J, the gap between germline ends came to 9 bases. CDR3 residues: CASSQDGAINQPQHF. DNA for the CDR3: TGCGCCAGCAGCCAAGATGGGGCGATCAATCAGCCCCAGCATTTT.

The genes are TRBV7-9 and TRBJ2-5, with 7 bases matching TRBD2. The CDR3 consists of 14 residues. Trimming removed 6 bases from V and 2 bases from J; junction bases left unmatched: 6. Germline lookup yields CDR1 SEHNR and CDR2 FQNEAQ (reference sequence). The CDR3 protein is CASSLGLLQETQYF. The CDR3, as DNA: TGTGCCAGCAGTTTGGGACTACTACAAGAGACCCAGTACTTC.

J is TRBJ2-3 and V is TRBV24-1; D remains ambiguous. The CDR3 is made up of 14 amino acids. Trimming pared 4 bases from V and 2 bases from J, leaving 9 bases between. Per germline, CDR1 KGHDR and CDR2 SFDVKD. The CDR3 DNA reads TGTGCCACCAGTGACCGGACCCACACAGATACGCAGTATTTT. Protein: CATSDRTHTDTQYF.

This chain connects TRBV6-5 to TRBJ2-6; D not resolved. Trimming left V 8 bases short and J 0 bases short, with 5 bases between. CDR3 size: 13 residues. Germline CDR1 is MNHEY and CDR2 is SVGAGI. Here the CDR3 DNA reads TGTGCCAGCCGGGCCTCTGGGGCCAACGTCCTGACTTTC. Translation: CASRASGANVLTF.

The V gene is TRBV20-1, the J gene TRBJ1-5; 12 bases are a match to TRBD1. There are 18 residues in the CDR3. Germline V CDR1 and CDR2: DFQATT, SNEGSKA (reference sequence). V was pared by 3 bases and J by 7 bases, with 16 bases of the junction left unmatched. The CDR3 is CSASLGQGAPRVGQPQHF. The CDR3 coding sequence is TGCAGTGCTAGTCTGGGACAGGGGGCACCCCGGGTAGGGCAGCCCCAGCATTTT.

The chain is built from TRBV7-2 and TRBJ1-1; D is ambiguous. This CDR3 spans 15 amino acids. V was clipped by 0 bases and J by 3 bases, with 11 bases between them. Per the germline V gene, CDR1 is SGHTA and CDR2 is FQGNSA. CDR3 sequence: CASSLAPQAHTEAFF. The DNA of the CDR3 is TGTGCCAGCAGCTTAGCGCCCCAGGCTCACACTGAAGCTTTCTTT.

The chain has TRBV15 and TRBJ1-1; the match to TRBD1 covers 7 bases. Trimming took 5 bases from V and 5 from J; bases not matched to a gene: 8. CDR1 is LNHNV and CDR2 is YYDKDF in the germline V gene (reference sequence). The CDR3 is 14 amino acids. This chain's CDR3 is CATSAARGGTEAFF. CDR3 in DNA: TGTGCCACCAGCGCCGCCAGGGGGGGGACTGAAGCTTTCTTT.

The chain is built from TRBV7-6 and TRBJ2-7, with TRBD1 as a possible D gene (6 bases). This CDR3 is 16 amino acids long. Germline V CDR1 and CDR2: SGHVS, FNYEAQ. The ends were cut back, 4 bases at V and 3 bases at J, with 19 bases in the middle. The CDR3 coding sequence is TGTGCCAGCAGCTCGACAGGCTCAGCTACCTACTACGAGCAGTACTTC. It yields the protein CASSSTGSATYYEQYF.

The V call is TRBV5-6, the J call TRBJ1-2; no clear D gene. This CDR3 contains 13 residues. Trimming stripped 2 bases from V and 4 bases from J, with 9 bases between. CDR1 SGHDT and CDR2 YYEEEE come from the germline V gene. CDR3 nucleotides: TGTGCCAGCAGCTTATGGTCGGGCTATGGCTACACCTTC. Translated, it gives CASSLWSGYGYTF.

This sequence joins TRBV30 and TRBJ1-5; possible D gene TRBD1, 5 bases. Looked up from germline, CDR1 is GTSNPN and CDR2 is SVGIG (reference sequence). The CDR3 has 14 amino acids. Trimming shortened V by 6 bases and J by 0 bases, and 12 bases separated the two germline ends. DNA for the CDR3: TGTGCCTGCGGGACCCAACTTAGCAATCAGCCCCAGCATTTT. Its translation: CACGTQLSNQPQHF.